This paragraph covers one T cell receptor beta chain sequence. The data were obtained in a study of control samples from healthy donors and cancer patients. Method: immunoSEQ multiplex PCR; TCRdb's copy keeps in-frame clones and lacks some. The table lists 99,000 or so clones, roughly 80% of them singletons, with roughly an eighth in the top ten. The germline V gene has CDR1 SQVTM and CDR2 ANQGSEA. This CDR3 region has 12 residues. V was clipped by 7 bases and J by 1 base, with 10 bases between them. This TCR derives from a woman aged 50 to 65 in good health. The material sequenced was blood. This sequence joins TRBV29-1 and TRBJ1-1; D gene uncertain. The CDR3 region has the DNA TGCAGCGGTATGGGGTCGAACACTGAAGCTTTCTTT. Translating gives CSGMGSNTEAFF.